This T cell receptor beta chain stems from a study of regulatory T cells in long-lasting Graves disease (dated by TCRdb to 2020 to 2022). Notes on the research overall: Persistent Graves' disease meant more than 5 years of antithyroid drug treatment with TSH receptor autoantibodies that stayed positive. Antithyroid drugs had been taken for approximately 9.5 years on average by persistent Graves' disease patients in the clinical cohort. This study used TCR sequencing and RNA sequencing of peripheral blood to compare persistent Graves' disease patients against newly diagnosed Graves' disease patients. A total of 33 samples were covered by TCR sequencing, comprising approximately 13 persistent and around 20 newly diagnosed Graves' disease patients. The study was registered as a clinical trial and conducted in China. Study-wide conclusions, independent of this receptor: The authors noted that the small sample size was a limitation that may lower accuracy. Sequencing and analysis were limited to the TCR beta chain. The study examined only peripheral blood because the primary lesion, thyroid tissue, could not be accessed. TRBV28, TRBJ1-2 and TRBJ2-5 were preferentially used in persistent disease, while TRBV20-1 and TRBJ2-1 were favored in newly diagnosed disease. Compared with newly diagnosed patients, persistent Graves' disease patients had lower TCR Shannon entropy and fewer highly expanded clones, which suggests clonal expansion. Patients with persistent disease shared more public clonotypes (over 2,500) than newly diagnosed patients did (about 1,000).

Libraries came from multiplex PCR. Reads for this sample came from an Illumina HiSeq 4000. To build TCR beta libraries, CDR3 regions were amplified by Arm-PCR using iRepertoire HTBI primers. Before sequencing, the PCR products went through gel purification. As for how the authors treated the data: Gene usage analysis of CDR3 amino acid clonotypes relied on the approximately 60 TRBV and around 13 TRBJ segments identified across samples. COPE and FqMerger were used to merge the filtered high-quality paired reads into contigs. BLAST was used to align contigs to IMGT TRBV, TRBD and TRBJ reference genes, and CDR3 was defined according to IMGT. Highly expanded clones were defined as clonotypes with a frequency above 0.1%. Repertoire diversity was measured by Shannon entropy, and V-J evenness by the Gini coefficient. A clonotype was considered public if more than one individual shared it. TCRdb applied fastp at Q25 and MiXCR to the public reads, then kept only in-frame beta chains. Each entry is one CDR3 protein sequence, shown with its most common DNA and genes. These V and J calls derive from TCRdb rather than the authors' analysis. The sample profile shows around 400,000 distinct CDR3 sequences; 23% of them were found once. The leading ten clones occupy about a quarter of the sample.

This clonotype was observed a few times. Its specific antigen is unknown. Nothing much larger sits one base from this clone, and base qualities are not available. V is clipped by 7 bases and J by 7 bases, and the sequence between their germline boundaries is 16 bases long. From cysteine to phenylalanine, the CDR3 is 14 amino acids long. Only the CDR3 DNA is retained, 42 bases long and in frame from the first base. Sample time point, as interpreted from the label and publication: persistent/refractory GD, antithyroid drugs over 5 years with positive TRAb. For both TCR sequencing and RNA sequencing, RNA was extracted from PBMCs using TRIzol. The diagnosis of Graves' disease was made according to American Thyroid Association guidelines. Recruitment of patients was carried out at an endocrinology department in Xi'an, China. Each patient gave 7.5 to 10 milliliters of peripheral blood, collected in an EDTA anticoagulant tube. PBMCs were isolated by Ficoll Paque Plus density gradient separation without further T cell sorting. An Agilent 2100 Bioanalyzer and agarose gel were used to check RNA quality, while a NanoDrop 2000 measured RNA concentration.

The rearranged chain carries TRBV12-3 or TRBV12-4 and TRBJ2-2; no D gene can be assigned with confidence. The material sequenced was peripheral blood mononuclear cells (PBMCs), taken when the disease was refractory, from a patient treated with antithyroid drugs. This clonotype originated in a female donor with Graves disease. The nucleotide sequence is given as TGTGCCAGCATCATTTCAGACATACGCGGGGAGCTGTTTTTT. The resulting protein is CASIISDIRGELFF.